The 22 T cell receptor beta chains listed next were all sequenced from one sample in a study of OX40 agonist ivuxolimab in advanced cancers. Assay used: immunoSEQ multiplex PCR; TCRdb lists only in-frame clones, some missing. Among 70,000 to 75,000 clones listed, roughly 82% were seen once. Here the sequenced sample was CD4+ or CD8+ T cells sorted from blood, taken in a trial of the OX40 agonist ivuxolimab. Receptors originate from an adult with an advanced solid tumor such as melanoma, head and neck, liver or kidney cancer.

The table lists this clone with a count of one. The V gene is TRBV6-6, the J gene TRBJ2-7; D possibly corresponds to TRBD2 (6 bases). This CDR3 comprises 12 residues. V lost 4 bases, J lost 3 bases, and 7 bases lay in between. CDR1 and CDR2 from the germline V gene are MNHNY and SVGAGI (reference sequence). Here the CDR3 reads CASSWTNYEQYF. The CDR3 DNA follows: TGTGCCAGCAGTTGGACTAACTACGAGCAGTACTTC.

The CDR3 protein is CASSGDYLQETQYF. The CDR3 DNA is TGTGCCAGCTCTGGGGACTACCTACAAGAGACCCAGTACTTC. The rearrangement uses TRBV18 and TRBJ2-5, with TRBD2 identical over 7 bases. V shed 6 bases and J 2 bases; nucleotides not matched to a gene: 6. The germline V gene encodes CDR1 KGHSH and CDR2 LQKENI. The CDR3 length is 14 residues.

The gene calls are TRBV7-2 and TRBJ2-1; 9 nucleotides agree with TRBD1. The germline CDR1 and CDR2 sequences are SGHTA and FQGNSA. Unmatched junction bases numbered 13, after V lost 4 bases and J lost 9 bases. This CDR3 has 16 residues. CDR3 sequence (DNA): TGTGCCAGCAGCTCCCGATGGGGGGGACAGGGCGGTGAGCAGTTCTTC. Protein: CASSSRWGGQGGEQFF.

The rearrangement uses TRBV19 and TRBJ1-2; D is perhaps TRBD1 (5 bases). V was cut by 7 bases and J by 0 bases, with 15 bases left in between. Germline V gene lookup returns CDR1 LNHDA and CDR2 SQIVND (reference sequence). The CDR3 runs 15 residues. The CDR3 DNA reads TGTGCCAGTACCCAGGGAGTGTTTGCTAACTATGGCTACACCTTC. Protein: CASTQGVFANYGYTF.

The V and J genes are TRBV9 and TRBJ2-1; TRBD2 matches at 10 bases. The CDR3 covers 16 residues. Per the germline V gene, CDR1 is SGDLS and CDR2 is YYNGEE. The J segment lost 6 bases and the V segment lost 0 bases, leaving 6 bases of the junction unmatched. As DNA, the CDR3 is TGTGCCAGCAGCGTAGCGGTAGCGGGGGGCACCAATGAGCAGTTCTTC. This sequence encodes CASSVAVAGGTNEQFF.

The CDR3 loop is CASSQAHRGPAKNIQYF. CDR3 sequence (DNA): TGCGCCAGCAGCCAAGCACACCGGGGGCCCGCCAAAAACATTCAGTACTTC. The chain couples TRBV4-1 to TRBJ2-4; D is tentatively TRBD1 or TRBD2 (6 bases each). Germline V gives CDR1 MGHRA, CDR2 YSYEKL. V was clipped by 1 base and J by 1 base, with 14 bases between them. CDR3 length: 17 amino acids.

This CDR3 is CATNTRTESYEQYF. The CDR3 DNA is TGTGCCACTAATACTCGGACAGAATCCTACGAGCAGTACTTC. The chain has TRBV10-3 and TRBJ2-7; weak D call: TRBD1 (6 bases). The CDR3 has 14 amino acids. The V gene's germline CDR1 is ENHRY and CDR2 SYGVKD. V dropped 10 bases and J dropped 1 base, with 17 bases sitting between them.

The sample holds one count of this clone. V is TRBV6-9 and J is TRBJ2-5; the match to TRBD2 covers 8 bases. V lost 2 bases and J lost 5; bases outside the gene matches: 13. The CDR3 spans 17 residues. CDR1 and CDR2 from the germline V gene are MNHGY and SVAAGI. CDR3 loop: CASSYGDWRGEGETQYF. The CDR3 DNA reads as TGTGCCAGCAGTTATGGGGACTGGCGGGGGGAAGGGGAGACCCAGTACTTC.

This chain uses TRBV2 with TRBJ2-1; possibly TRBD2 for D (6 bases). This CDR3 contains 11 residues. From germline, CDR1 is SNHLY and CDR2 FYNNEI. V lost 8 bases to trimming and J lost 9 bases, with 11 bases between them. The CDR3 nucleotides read TGTGCCAGCGTGGGGGGAATTGAGCAGTTCTTC. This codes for CASVGGIEQFF.

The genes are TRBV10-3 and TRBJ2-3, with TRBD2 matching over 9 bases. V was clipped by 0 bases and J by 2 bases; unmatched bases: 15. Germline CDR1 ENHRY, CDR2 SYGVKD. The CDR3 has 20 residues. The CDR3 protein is CAISESQAGGHNGNTDTQYF. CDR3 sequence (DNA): TGTGCCATCAGTGAGTCTCAAGCGGGGGGCCACAACGGAAACACAGATACGCAGTATTTT.

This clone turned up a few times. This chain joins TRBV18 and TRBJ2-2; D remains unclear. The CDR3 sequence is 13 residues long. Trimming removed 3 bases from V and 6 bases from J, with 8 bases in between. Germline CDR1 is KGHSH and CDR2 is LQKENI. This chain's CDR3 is CASSPGEAGELFF. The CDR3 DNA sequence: TGTGCCAGCTCACCCGGAGAGGCCGGGGAGCTGTTTTTT.

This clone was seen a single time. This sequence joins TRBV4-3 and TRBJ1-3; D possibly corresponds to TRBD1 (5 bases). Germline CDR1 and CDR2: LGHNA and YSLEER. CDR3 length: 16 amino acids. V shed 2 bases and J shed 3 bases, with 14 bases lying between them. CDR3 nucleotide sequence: TGCGCCAGCAGCCAATCCTTCGGAGGGGTTGGAAACACCATATATTTT. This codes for CASSQSFGGVGNTIYF.

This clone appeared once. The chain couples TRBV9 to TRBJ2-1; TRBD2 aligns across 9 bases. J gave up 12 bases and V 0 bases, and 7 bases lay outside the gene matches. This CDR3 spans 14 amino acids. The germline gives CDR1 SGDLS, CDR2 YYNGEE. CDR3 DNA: TGTGCCAGCAGCGTAGCGGCTAGCGGGGTTGGGCAGTTCTTC. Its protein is CASSVAASGVGQFF.

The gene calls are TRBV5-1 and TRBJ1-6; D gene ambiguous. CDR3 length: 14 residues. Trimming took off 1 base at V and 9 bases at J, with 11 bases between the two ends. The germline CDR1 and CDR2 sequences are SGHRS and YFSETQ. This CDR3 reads CASSLRQISSPLHF. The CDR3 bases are TGCGCCAGCAGCTTGAGGCAGATCAGTTCACCCCTCCACTTT.

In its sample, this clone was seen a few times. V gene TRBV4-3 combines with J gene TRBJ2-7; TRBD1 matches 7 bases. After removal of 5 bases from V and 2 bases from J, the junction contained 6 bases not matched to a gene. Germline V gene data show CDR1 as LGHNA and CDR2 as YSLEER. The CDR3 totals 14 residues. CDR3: CASSIQTGTYEQYF. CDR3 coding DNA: TGCGCCAGCAGCATACAGACAGGGACCTACGAGCAGTACTTC.

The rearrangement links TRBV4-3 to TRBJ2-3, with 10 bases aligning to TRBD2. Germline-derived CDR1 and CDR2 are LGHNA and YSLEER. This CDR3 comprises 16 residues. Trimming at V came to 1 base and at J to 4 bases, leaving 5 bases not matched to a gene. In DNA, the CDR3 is TGCGCCAGCAGCCAAGGGGTAGCGGGGGGATCAGATACGCAGTATTTT. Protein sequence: CASSQGVAGGSDTQYF.

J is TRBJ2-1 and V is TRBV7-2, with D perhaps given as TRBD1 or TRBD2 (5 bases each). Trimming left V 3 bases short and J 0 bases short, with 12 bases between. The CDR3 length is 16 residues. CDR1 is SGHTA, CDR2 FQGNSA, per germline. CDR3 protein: CASSLGPLSSYNEQFF. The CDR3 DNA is TGTGCCAGCAGCTTGGGACCTTTAAGCTCCTACAATGAGCAGTTCTTC. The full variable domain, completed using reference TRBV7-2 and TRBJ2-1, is GAGVSQSPSNKVTEKGKDVELRCDPISGHTALYWYRQSLGQGLEFLIYFQGNSAPDKSGLPSDRFSAERTGGSVSTLTIQRTQQEDSAVYLCASSLGPLSSYNEQFFGPGTRLTVL.

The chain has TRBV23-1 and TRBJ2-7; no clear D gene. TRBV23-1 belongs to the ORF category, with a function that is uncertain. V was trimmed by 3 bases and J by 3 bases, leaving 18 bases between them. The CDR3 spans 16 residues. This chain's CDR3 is CASSQSLHRPNYEQYF. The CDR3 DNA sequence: TGCGCCAGCAGTCAGTCATTACACCGACCAAACTACGAGCAGTACTTC.

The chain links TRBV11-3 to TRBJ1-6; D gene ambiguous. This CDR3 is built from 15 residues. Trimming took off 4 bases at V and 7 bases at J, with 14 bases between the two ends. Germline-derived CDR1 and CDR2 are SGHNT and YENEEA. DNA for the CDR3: TGTGCCAGCAGCTACCTAGGAGCCCAAAATTCACCCCTCCACTTT. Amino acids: CASSYLGAQNSPLHF.

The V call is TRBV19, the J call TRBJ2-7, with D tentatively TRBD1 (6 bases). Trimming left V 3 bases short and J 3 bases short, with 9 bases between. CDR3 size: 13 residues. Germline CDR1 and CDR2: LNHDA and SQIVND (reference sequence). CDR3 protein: CASSMGARYEQYF. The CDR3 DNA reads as TGTGCCAGTAGTATGGGGGCTCGCTACGAGCAGTACTTC.

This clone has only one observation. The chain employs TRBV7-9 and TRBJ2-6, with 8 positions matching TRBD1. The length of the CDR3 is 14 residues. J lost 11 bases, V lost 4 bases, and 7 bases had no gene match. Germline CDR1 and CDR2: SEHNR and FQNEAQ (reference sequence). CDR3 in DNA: TGTGCCAGCAGCTCAAGGACAGGGAGTTACGTCCTGACTTTC. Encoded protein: CASSSRTGSYVLTF.

The CDR3 coding sequence is TGCGCCAGCAGTGACCACCCGGGGGCTTTAAGCACTGAAGCTTTCTTT. Its protein is CASSDHPGALSTEAFF. The chain joins TRBV23-1 to TRBJ1-1, with D perhaps TRBD1 (6 bases). TRBV23-1 is identified as an open reading frame with a role that is uncertain. The length of the CDR3 is 16 residues. V lost 5 bases, J lost 4 bases, and 20 bases lay in between.